The clone carrying this TCR beta chain was seen a single time. Germline and junction disagree at one end, which may indicate a read error. Germline loops: CDR1 MNHEY, CDR2 SMNVEV (reference sequence). The CDR3 is made up of 13 amino acids. Authors' data handling: Estimation of nucleated cell counts was performed using reference gene primer amplification. Profiled with immunoSEQ multiplex PCR; TCRdb holds only in-frame clones, not every one. For V, J and clone size, that table is used; D and trimming come from the DNA. This table has 260,000 or so clones, about 87% appearing once. Residents of over 20 US areas, aged about 18 to 95 years, made up the participants. Membership in each cohort depended on participant-reported clinical history. This sample is drawn from a study of blood T cell repertoires in COVID-19. Study details: The origin of the acute and convalescent COVID-19 samples was the United States, Italy and Spain.

The chain couples TRBV27 to TRBJ1-2; 7 nucleotides align to TRBD1. Sequencing input: PBMCs or T cells enriched from blood (not recorded which). This clonotype was obtained from a woman aged 25 to 39 with acute COVID-19. This chain's CDR3 is CASGGGRSGGQVF. CDR3 DNA sequence: TGTGCCAGCGGAGGCGGACGTTCAGGGGGACAAGTCTTC.